This T cell receptor beta chain comes out of a study of CD8 T cells in ankylosing spondylitis. Using its own MiXCR run on the 5' RACE reads, TCRdb lists one record per CDR3 protein. The data contain roughly 250,000 distinct CDR3 sequences, under 12% of them seen just once; the ten biggest clones take up around 3%. The CDR3 sequence is 13 residues long. V shed 2 bases and J shed 3 bases, with 10 bases lying between them. Germline CDR1 GTSNPN, CDR2 SVGIG (reference sequence). The sequenced sample consisted of blood, either unsorted or a sorted T cell fraction (not recorded which). This chain uses TRBV30 with TRBJ1-1; the D gene is possibly TRBD1 (6 bases). This clonotype was sampled from a male donor with ankylosing spondylitis or in good health (not recorded which). In DNA, the CDR3 is TGTGCCTGGAGTCCTAACAGGGACACTGAAGCTTTCTTT. This codes for CAWSPNRDTEAFF.